The 25 T cell receptor beta chains reported below all come from one sample, sequenced in a study. TCRdb processed the RT-PCR reads anew with MiXCR; each CDR3 protein has one entry. Altogether about 680,000 distinct CDR3 sequences are present, 13% to 15% being singletons, with the ten largest covering around 3.3%. Sequencing was performed on memory CD4+ T cells from blood. Receptor source: a female donor in good health, serving as a healthy control.

In this sample, this clonotype turned up a few times. The rearrangement links TRBV7-3 to TRBJ2-7; tentatively, D is TRBD2 (7 bases). In germline, CDR1 is SGHTA, CDR2 FQGTGA. Deletions cut 8 bases from V and 5 bases from J, with 19 bases between. The CDR3 has 14 residues. The CDR3 here is CASSRTGGIDEQYF. The CDR3 DNA reads as TGTGCCAGCTCAAGAACGGGGGGCATCGACGAGCAGTACTTC.

This clonotype appeared many times. The gene calls are TRBV20-1 and TRBJ2-5; the D gene could be TRBD1 or TRBD2 (5 bases each). The V and J ends lost 4 bases and 5 bases respectively, with 20 bases between them. In germline, CDR1 is DFQATT, CDR2 SNEGSKA (reference sequence). The CDR3 totals 15 residues. The DNA of the CDR3 is TGCAGTGCTACCCCCATCGGGGCGAGTTCGGAGACCCAGTACTTC. This gives the protein CSATPIGASSETQYF.

The J gene is TRBJ2-7, the V gene TRBV27, with D possibly being TRBD2 (6 bases). V shed 4 bases and J shed 6 bases, with 37 bases lying between them. In germline, CDR1 is MNHEY, CDR2 SMNVEV (reference sequence). The CDR3 totals 21 residues. The CDR3 loop reads CASSSTNSRSWMGGIPSEQYF. As DNA, the CDR3 is TGTGCCAGCAGTTCAACAAACTCGCGCAGTTGGATGGGCGGGATCCCAAGCGAGCAGTACTTC.

Ten or more counts support this clonotype. V is TRBV6-5 and J is TRBJ1-2; unclear D gene. The CDR3 covers 12 residues. V gave up 4 bases and J gave up 7 bases, with 10 bases separating them. CDR1 is MNHEY, CDR2 SVGAGI, per germline. The CDR3 spells CASSSPLGGYTF. In DNA form, the CDR3 reads TGTGCCAGCAGTTCGCCCTTGGGTGGCTACACCTTC.

This chain uses TRBV28 with TRBJ2-1; D might be TRBD2 (5 bases). The germline V gene has CDR1 MDHEN and CDR2 SYDVKM. Trimming removed 11 bases from V and 3 bases from J, with 14 bases in between. The CDR3 has 13 residues. This CDR3 reads CAGRASGYNEQFF. The CDR3 bases are TGTGCCGGAAGGGCCAGCGGCTACAATGAGCAGTTCTTC.

This clonotype was recorded at least ten times. J is TRBJ1-2 and V is TRBV29-1, with D uncertain. Per the germline V gene, CDR1 is SQVTM and CDR2 is ANQGSEA. The CDR3 is made up of 12 amino acids. The germline V and J ends were trimmed by 7 bases and 8 bases, with 17 bases remaining between them. The CDR3: CSAGDWAEGYTF. The CDR3 coding sequence is TGCAGCGCCGGAGACTGGGCGGAGGGCTACACCTTC.

This clonotype has just a few counts. V gene TRBV5-1 combines with J gene TRBJ2-1; 8 bases match TRBD2. Looked up from germline, CDR1 is SGHRS and CDR2 is YFSETQ. The length of the CDR3 is 17 residues. V was pared by 2 bases and J by 5 bases, with 12 bases of the junction left unmatched. DNA for the CDR3: TGCGCCAGCAGCTTCCTTGTAGGTGGTAGCGGGGACAATGAGCAGTTCTTC. This gives the protein CASSFLVGGSGDNEQFF.

The J gene is TRBJ2-7, the V gene TRBV15, with 10 bases aligning to TRBD2. The CDR3 sequence is 17 residues long. J lost 7 bases, V lost 5 bases, and 17 bases had no gene match. The germline V gene has CDR1 LNHNV and CDR2 YYDKDF (reference sequence). CDR3 in amino acids: CATSPRSLASGGWEQYF. CDR3 sequence (DNA): TGTGCCACCAGCCCCAGGTCTCTCGCTAGCGGGGGTTGGGAGCAGTACTTC. Filled out from reference TRBV15 and TRBJ2-7, the complete variable domain reads DAMVIQNPRYQVTQFGKPVTLSCSQTLNHNVMYWYQQKSSQAPKLLFHYYDKDFNNEADTPDNFQSRRPNTSFCFLDIRSPGLGDTAMYLCATSPRSLASGGWEQYFGPGTRLTVT.

The chain has TRBV18 and TRBJ1-2, with D possibly being TRBD1 (5 bases). Germline CDR1 is KGHSH and CDR2 is LQKENI. The CDR3 is made up of 15 amino acids. V gave up 4 bases and J gave up 4 bases, with 16 bases separating them. Here the CDR3 reads CASSLSRDFLYGYTF. Written as DNA, the CDR3 is TGTGCCAGCTCACTTTCCCGGGACTTTCTCTATGGCTACACCTTC.

This clonotype was seen many times. The CDR3 spells CASSQVEGVGSGANVLTF. The CDR3 nucleotides are TGTGCCAGCAGCCAAGTTGAGGGGGTGGGGTCTGGGGCCAACGTCCTGACTTTC. V and J are TRBV4-2 and TRBJ2-6, with D possibly being TRBD1 (6 bases). The CDR3 has 18 residues. V lost 1 base to trimming and J lost 1 base, with 14 bases between them. Germline-derived CDR1 and CDR2 are LGHNA and YNFKEQ.

In its sample, this clonotype was seen a few times. The chain combines TRBV18 with TRBJ2-2; D is unclear. This CDR3 contains 13 residues. Trimming took 4 bases from V and 6 from J, leaving 9 bases between them. From germline, CDR1 is KGHSH and CDR2 LQKENI. CDR3 residues: CASSRAHPGELFF. CDR3 nucleotide sequence: TGTGCCAGCTCACGAGCCCATCCCGGGGAGCTGTTTTTT.

This clonotype was counted at least ten times. The genes are TRBV5-6 and TRBJ2-5; 10 bases map to TRBD1. Unmatched junction bases numbered 10, after V lost 0 bases and J lost 5 bases. The CDR3 consists of 17 residues. From germline, CDR1 is SGHDT and CDR2 YYEEEE. The CDR3 DNA is TGTGCCAGCAGCTTGGCGCGCGACAGGGGGCCGTTGGAGACCCAGTACTTC. Translated: CASSLARDRGPLETQYF.

The table lists this clonotype with a few counts. This chain connects TRBV5-6 to TRBJ1-3; D possibly corresponds to TRBD1 (6 bases). Germline CDR1 SGHDT, CDR2 YYEEEE. V lost 6 bases, J lost 2 bases, and 21 bases lay in between. The CDR3 contains 17 residues. The CDR3 loop is CASTLVGGGETGNTIYF. In DNA, the CDR3 is TGTGCCAGCACCCTCGTTGGGGGGGGCGAAACTGGAAACACCATATATTTT.

At least ten counts were recorded for this clonotype. V gene TRBV5-1 combines with J gene TRBJ2-7; 10 bases map to TRBD2. Per germline, CDR1 SGHRS and CDR2 YFSETQ. The ends lost 2 bases at V and 6 bases at J; junction bases unmatched: 8. CDR3 length: 15 residues. The CDR3 sequence is CASSFGASGSREQYF. CDR3 sequence (DNA): TGCGCCAGCAGCTTTGGGGCTAGCGGGAGCCGCGAGCAGTACTTC.

A few counts support this clonotype. The chain has TRBV14 and TRBJ1-2; tentatively, D is TRBD1 (5 bases). V was cut by 4 bases and J by 5 bases, with 17 bases left in between. This CDR3 spans 15 amino acids. Germline loops: CDR1 SGHDN, CDR2 FVKESK. The CDR3 spells CASSPPPGRAYGYTF. CDR3 DNA sequence: TGTGCCAGCAGCCCTCCCCCAGGGCGCGCGTATGGCTACACCTTC. The full variable domain, in which reference TRBV14 and TRBJ1-2 provide the parts outside the CDR3, is EAGVTQFPSHSVIEKGQTVTLRCDPISGHDNLYWYRRVMGKEIKFLLHFVKESKQDESGMPNNRFLAERTGGTYSTLKVQPAELEDSGVYFCASSPPPGRAYGYTFGSGTRLTVV.

The chain recombines TRBV12-3 or TRBV12-4 with TRBJ2-6; D is ambiguous. This CDR3 has 14 residues. V shed 3 bases and J shed 1 base, with 4 bases lying between them. The CDR3 DNA reads as TGTGCCAGCAGTTTTTGGTCTGGGGCCAACGTCCTGACTTTC. This sequence encodes CASSFWSGANVLTF.

The chain couples TRBV5-1 to TRBJ2-7; D is undetermined. CDR1 and CDR2 (germline): SGHRS, YFSETQ. The V end lost 9 bases, the J end lost 3 bases, and 16 bases lay between the germline ends. CDR3 length: 13 amino acids. CDR3 DNA: TGCGCCACCGCGGAGTCCCTCGACTACGAGCAGTACTTC. Translating gives CATAESLDYEQYF.

This chain connects TRBV3-1 to TRBJ2-7; possibly TRBD2 for D (6 bases). V lost 1 base to trimming and J lost 3 bases, with 16 bases between them. This CDR3 has 16 residues. Germline V gene lookup returns CDR1 LGHDT and CDR2 YNNKEL (reference sequence). The CDR3: CASSQVGAGSHYEQYF. DNA for the CDR3: TGTGCCAGCAGCCAAGTTGGGGCGGGGAGCCACTACGAGCAGTACTTC.

The chain recombines TRBV5-5 with TRBJ1-5; 7 nucleotides agree with TRBD1. Germline loops: CDR1 SGHKS, CDR2 YYEKEE (reference sequence). The CDR3 length is 16 residues. The ends lost 2 bases at V and 7 bases at J; junction bases unmatched: 12. CDR3 amino acids: CASSFTSGGIGQPQHF. The CDR3 DNA sequence: TGTGCCAGCAGCTTCACCTCAGGGGGAATAGGGCAGCCCCAGCATTTT.

The chain joins TRBV7-2 to TRBJ1-1, with D unresolved. The CDR3 has 13 residues. Germline values: CDR1 SGHTA, CDR2 FQGNSA. V dropped 2 bases and J dropped 3 bases, with 7 bases sitting between them. The CDR3 loop reads CASSLRVDTEAFF. CDR3 sequence (DNA): TGTGCCAGCAGCTTAAGGGTGGACACTGAAGCTTTCTTT.

This clonotype has at least ten counts. The CDR3, as DNA: TGCAGTGCTAGAGCCCCTAGTTCCACCTACGAGCAGTACTTC. Residues: CSARAPSSTYEQYF. The chain combines TRBV20-1 with TRBJ2-7; D unclear. Per germline, CDR1 DFQATT and CDR2 SNEGSKA (reference sequence). V gave up 1 base and J gave up 2 bases, with 12 bases separating them. This CDR3 comprises 14 residues.

The CDR3 loop is CASSLGPSPLHF. CDR3 nucleotides: TGTGCCAGCAGCTTGGGCCCTTCACCCCTCCACTTT. The gene calls are TRBV7-2 and TRBJ1-6; D remains unclear. The V end lost 3 bases, the J end lost 9 bases, and 6 bases lay between the germline ends. This CDR3 has 12 residues. CDR1 SGHTA and CDR2 FQGNSA come from the germline V gene.

Only a few counts were recorded for this clonotype. This chain joins TRBV10-3 and TRBJ2-1; no clear D. CDR1 and CDR2 (germline): ENHRY, SYGVKD. V lost 0 bases and J 7 bases, leaving 7 bases between the germline ends. The CDR3 sequence is 13 residues long. CDR3 loop: CAISESRINEQFF. The DNA for the CDR3 is TGTGCCATCAGTGAGTCGCGGATTAATGAGCAGTTCTTC.

CDR3 DNA: TGTGCCAGCAGCTCCCGAGGGCCTGAAGCTTTCTTT. It specifies CASSSRGPEAFF. This chain links TRBV7-9 with TRBJ1-1, with unresolved D. Germline CDR1 SEHNR, CDR2 FQNEAQ (reference sequence). Trimming removed 4 bases at V and 6 bases at J, with 9 bases between. The CDR3 runs 12 residues.

This clonotype was counted only a few times. The chain has TRBV4-1 and TRBJ2-5; D possibly corresponds to TRBD2 (6 bases). Trimming stripped 0 bases from V and 4 bases from J, with 12 bases between. Germline loops: CDR1 MGHRA, CDR2 YSYEKL. The CDR3 totals 15 residues. The CDR3 region is CASSQDGRGTETQYF. The CDR3 coding sequence is TGCGCCAGCAGCCAAGATGGGCGGGGAACAGAGACCCAGTACTTC.